Shown below are 32 T cell receptor beta chains from a single sample sequenced in a study of neurological immune-mediated disorders. MiXCR was run by TCRdb on the 5' RACE reads, yielding one entry per CDR3 protein. This table holds 80,000 to 95,000 distinct CDR3 sequences, roughly 3.5% found once. Material for sequencing was PBMCs. The receptor source for this set is a woman between 50 and 59 years old with multiple sclerosis.

This clonotype was picked up many times. The gene calls are TRBV20-1 and TRBJ2-5, with 8 positions matching TRBD1. The CDR3 extends over 15 amino acids. V dropped 7 bases and J dropped 4; count of bases not matched to a gene: 14. The germline gives CDR1 DFQATT, CDR2 SNEGSKA (reference sequence). CDR3 coding DNA: TGCAGTGTTCTCGGGGCGGACAGGGCAATAGAGACCCAGTACTTC. It translates to CSVLGADRAIETQYF.

This clonotype appeared many times. This chain joins TRBV20-1 and TRBJ1-1, with TRBD1 matching 7 bases. CDR1 and CDR2 (germline): DFQATT, SNEGSKA (reference sequence). J was trimmed by 11 bases and V by 0 bases; bases with no gene match: 3. The CDR3 length is 11 residues. CDR3 DNA: TGCAGTGCTAGAGATGGGACAGTGGCTTTCTTT. Residues: CSARDGTVAFF.

This clonotype appeared many times. The CDR3, as DNA: TGCGCCAGCAGCCAAGGCGAGGTGGGAGATACGCAGTATTTT. This encodes CASSQGEVGDTQYF. This rearrangement joins TRBV4-3 to TRBJ2-3; no definite D call. Germline CDR1 and CDR2: LGHNA and YSLEER. The ends were cut back, 1 base at V and 5 bases at J, with 10 bases in the middle. The CDR3 length is 14 residues.

Only a few counts were recorded for this clonotype. A single base separates this from a much larger clone, so it may be a read error. As DNA, the CDR3 is TGCGCCAGCAGTGAGCCGGACAGGGATGTCATGGAGCAGTACTTC. Translation gives CASSEPDRDVMEQYF. The J gene is TRBJ2-7, the V gene TRBV10-1; 8 bases are shared with TRBD1. Germline values: CDR1 WNHNN, CDR2 SYGVQD (reference sequence). The ends lost 2 bases at V and 7 bases at J; junction bases unmatched: 10. There are 15 residues in the CDR3.

On this clonotype itself: Given a much more abundant clone one base away, this may be a read error. The chain links TRBV6-2 or TRBV6-3 to TRBJ1-3, with D uncertain. CDR3 size: 12 residues. Per the germline V gene, CDR1 is MNHEY and CDR2 is SVGEGT. The CDR3 DNA reads as TGTGCCAGCAAATCCTCTGGAAAAACCATATATTTT. Its protein is CASKSSGKTIYF.

Many counts were recorded for this clonotype. The V gene is TRBV6-2 or TRBV6-3, the J gene TRBJ1-5, with TRBD1 matching over 7 bases. This CDR3 region has 15 residues. Trimming cost V 7 bases and J 6 bases; bases outside gene matches: 12. Germline assignment: CDR1 MNHEY and CDR2 SVGEGT. In nucleotides, the CDR3 is TGTGCCAGCACCCCCCTCGCAGGGGGAGGTCAGCCCCAGCATTTT. It is translated as CASTPLAGGGQPQHF.

This clonotype was seen a handful of times. The chain couples TRBV20-1 to TRBJ1-3; D uncertain. This CDR3 region has 14 residues. Trimming removed 4 bases at V and 8 bases at J, with 18 bases between. Per germline, CDR1 DFQATT and CDR2 SNEGSKA (reference sequence). This chain's CDR3 is CSATQTTLRDTIYF. The DNA for the CDR3 is TGCAGTGCTACACAGACCACGTTGAGGGACACCATATATTTT.

This clonotype came up many times. The chain joins TRBV5-1 to TRBJ2-3; D might be TRBD1 or TRBD2, each matching 7 bases. Germline CDR1 is SGHRS and CDR2 is YFSETQ. The CDR3 runs to 17 residues. V lost 0 bases to trimming and J lost 1 base, with 15 bases between them. Here the CDR3 DNA reads TGCGCCAGCAGCTTGGAGGTCCCAGGGGGGGGCACAGATACGCAGTATTTT. It translates to CASSLEVPGGGTDTQYF.

This clonotype was detected many times. This chain joins TRBV20-1 and TRBJ2-3; a possible D gene is TRBD2 (7 bases). This CDR3 has 15 residues. V lost 6 bases to trimming and J lost 5 bases, with 21 bases between them. Germline V lookup: CDR1 DFQATT, CDR2 SNEGSKA (reference sequence). The CDR3 loop is CSAGGVDGGQDTQYF. CDR3 nucleotide sequence: TGCAGTGCGGGCGGGGTTGACGGGGGGCAAGATACGCAGTATTTT.

This clonotype was found many times. This chain joins TRBV12-3 or TRBV12-4 and TRBJ2-7; D is ambiguous. The CDR3 loop spans 12 amino acids. V was cut by 3 bases and J by 6 bases, with 9 bases left in between. CDR3 region: CASSFYGGEQYF. The DNA of the CDR3 is TGTGCCAGCAGTTTCTATGGCGGCGAGCAGTACTTC.

This clonotype came up many times. The rearrangement uses TRBV18 and TRBJ1-5, with D possibly matching TRBD1 (6 bases). This CDR3 is 15 amino acids long. CDR1 and CDR2 (germline): KGHSH, LQKENI. The V gene lost 3 bases and the J gene lost 3 bases, with 12 bases spanning the gap. The CDR3 DNA is TGTGCCAGCTCACCGTACGGGACAAACAATCAGCCCCAGCATTTT. Translated, it gives CASSPYGTNNQPQHF.

This clonotype has at least ten counts. This chain connects TRBV5-1 to TRBJ1-5, with TRBD1 identical over 10 bases. After removal of 3 bases from V and 6 bases from J, the junction contained 12 bases not matched to a gene. The CDR3 totals 17 residues. CDR1 is SGHRS, CDR2 YFSETQ, per germline. The CDR3 DNA sequence: TGCGCCAGCAGCTCTCTTCCCGGGACAGGGGTTGGTCAGCCCCAGCATTTT. It codes for CASSSLPGTGVGQPQHF. Combining the CDR3 with reference TRBV5-1 and TRBJ1-5 gives the whole variable domain KAGVTQTPRYLIKTRGQQVTLSCSPISGHRSVSWYQQTPGQGLQFLFEYFSETQRNKGNFPGRFSGRQFSNSRSEMNVSTLELGDSALYLCASSSLPGTGVGQPQHFGDGTRLSIL.

This clonotype was counted many times. The genes are TRBV5-5 and TRBJ1-1; D unresolved. The CDR3 runs to 11 residues. Germline loops: CDR1 SGHKS, CDR2 YYEKEE (reference sequence). The V and J ends lost 2 bases and 6 bases respectively, with 5 bases between them. The DNA of the CDR3 is TGTGCCAGCAGCTTTGAAGCTGAAGCTTTCTTT. Its protein product is CASSFEAEAFF.

This clonotype has at least ten counts. One end of the junction does not line up with germline, which may come from a read error. The chain is built from TRBV5-1 and TRBJ2-7; no definite D call. The CDR3 spans 12 residues. The germline V gene encodes CDR1 SGHRS and CDR2 YFSETQ. Here the CDR3 reads CASSLTGYEQYF. As DNA, the CDR3 is TGTGCCAGCAGTTTAACCGGATACGAGCAGTACTTC.

This clonotype was seen ten or more times. V usage is TRBV5-1 and J usage is TRBJ2-5; D is perhaps TRBD2 (6 bases). This CDR3 spans 14 amino acids. V was trimmed by 2 bases and J by 3 bases, leaving 11 bases between them. The germline V gene has CDR1 SGHRS and CDR2 YFSETQ. The CDR3 DNA reads as TGCGCCAGCAGCTTCGCGGGGCCGGAAGAGACCCAGTACTTC. Protein sequence: CASSFAGPEETQYF.

Many counts were recorded for this clonotype. CDR3 loop: CASSSHRRSSYEQYF. The DNA for the CDR3 is TGTGCCAGCAGCAGTCACAGGCGGAGCTCCTACGAGCAGTACTTC. The rearrangement links TRBV7-6 to TRBJ2-7; tentative D call: TRBD1 (5 bases). V dropped 5 bases and J dropped 0 bases, with 14 bases sitting between them. CDR3 length: 15 amino acids. The germline CDR1 and CDR2 sequences are SGHVS and FNYEAQ.

There are many counts of this clonotype. J is TRBJ1-5 and V is TRBV6-6; 9 bases align to TRBD1. CDR1 is MNHNY and CDR2 is SVGAGI in the germline V gene (reference sequence). V was pared by 8 bases and J by 4 bases, with 3 bases of the junction left unmatched. The CDR3 runs to 13 residues. CDR3: CASVGQGNQPQHF. CDR3 DNA sequence: TGTGCCAGCGTAGGACAGGGGAATCAGCCCCAGCATTTT.

This clonotype was counted at least ten times. The chain couples TRBV7-2 to TRBJ2-7; no reliable D call. Germline CDR1 reads SGHTA; CDR2 reads FQGNSA. This CDR3 contains 14 residues. The V end lost 5 bases, the J end lost 3 bases, and 14 bases lay between the germline ends. The CDR3, as DNA: TGTGCCAGCAGCCCCTCCGGCACATTCTACGAGCAGTACTTC. As protein: CASSPSGTFYEQYF. Complete variable domain (other parts from reference TRBV7-2 and TRBJ2-7): GAGVSQSPSNKVTEKGKDVELRCDPISGHTALYWYRQSLGQGLEFLIYFQGNSAPDKSGLPSDRFSAERTGGSVSTLTIQRTQQEDSAVYLCASSPSGTFYEQYFGPGTRLTVT.

At least ten counts were recorded for this clonotype. V usage is TRBV7-9 and J usage is TRBJ2-1, with 11 bases that match TRBD1. The CDR3 has 18 residues. Germline V gene data show CDR1 as SEHNR and CDR2 as FQNEAQ (reference sequence). V trimming: 0 bases; J trimming: 4 bases; junction bases outside the gene matches: 8. CDR3 DNA: TGTGCCAGCAGCTTAGCTTCAGGACAGGGGGCGGTTTACAATGAGCAGTTCTTC. Translation: CASSLASGQGAVYNEQFF.

This clonotype was recorded at least ten times. V is TRBV9 and J is TRBJ2-2; D ambiguous. The CDR3 extends over 15 amino acids. The ends were cut back, 4 bases at V and 1 base at J, with 11 bases in the middle. Per germline, CDR1 SGDLS and CDR2 YYNGEE. Here the CDR3 reads CASSLTRQNTGELFF. Here the CDR3 DNA reads TGTGCCAGCAGCCTCACAAGACAGAACACCGGGGAGCTGTTTTTT.

This sequence joins TRBV5-1 and TRBJ2-7; no definite D call. The V and J ends lost 5 bases and 9 bases respectively, with 18 bases between them. This CDR3 spans 13 amino acids. Germline V gives CDR1 SGHRS, CDR2 YFSETQ. This CDR3 is CASRMAANTTQYF. The CDR3 DNA is TGCGCCAGCAGAATGGCTGCCAATACGACGCAGTACTTC.

This clonotype was recorded many times. This sequence joins TRBV7-9 and TRBJ1-2, with D maybe TRBD1 (5 bases). V was trimmed by 7 bases and J by 9 bases, leaving 18 bases between them. The CDR3 consists of 13 residues. Germline V gives CDR1 SEHNR, CDR2 FQNEAQ (reference sequence). CDR3 sequence reads: CASTENGGESYTF. CDR3 DNA sequence: TGTGCCAGCACCGAGAACGGAGGGGAAAGCTACACCTTC.

This clonotype was counted at least ten times. The chain uses TRBV20-1 and TRBJ1-1; 7 bases map to TRBD1. The CDR3 has 14 amino acids. With 8 bases clipped from V and 8 bases from J, the junction kept 17 bases outside the gene matches. CDR1 and CDR2 (germline): DFQATT, SNEGSKA (reference sequence). CDR3 region: CSPVETGPKLEAFF. For the CDR3, the DNA is TGCAGTCCAGTAGAGACAGGGCCAAAATTAGAAGCTTTCTTT.

This clonotype was found many times. The chain combines TRBV10-3 with TRBJ1-4; TRBD1 is a possible D gene (6 bases). V was trimmed by 8 bases and J by 8 bases, leaving 12 bases between them. Germline CDR1 is ENHRY and CDR2 is SYGVKD. This CDR3 is 12 amino acids long. CDR3 DNA sequence: TGTGCCATCTCAGGGGCGGGGGAAAAACTGTTTTTT. Translated, it gives CAISGAGEKLFF.

This clonotype came up many times. The chain is built from TRBV29-1 and TRBJ2-1; 10 bases map to TRBD2. The J segment lost 3 bases and the V segment lost 4 bases, leaving 3 bases of the junction unmatched. The CDR3 loop spans 14 amino acids. Germline CDR1 reads SQVTM; CDR2 reads ANQGSEA. The CDR3 bases are TGCAGCGTTGCTAGCGGGGGCAACTACAATGAGCAGTTCTTC. It yields the protein CSVASGGNYNEQFF.

This clonotype was detected ten times or more. The chain combines TRBV5-1 with TRBJ1-1; no clear D gene. Germline V CDR1 and CDR2: SGHRS, YFSETQ. The CDR3 runs to 14 residues. The V end was cut by 0 bases, the J end by 4 bases, with 10 bases between. CDR3 protein: CASSLGTDGTEAFF. CDR3 in DNA: TGCGCCAGCAGCTTGGGCACCGATGGCACTGAAGCTTTCTTT.

This clonotype was seen ten or more times. The chain couples TRBV28 to TRBJ1-4, with D perhaps matching TRBD1 (5 bases). Germline V lookup: CDR1 MDHEN, CDR2 SYDVKM. Trimming took 10 bases from V and 1 from J, leaving 16 bases between them. This CDR3 region has 15 residues. The CDR3 is CAISTSGLTNEKLFF. Here the CDR3 DNA reads TGTGCCATCTCAACCTCAGGGTTAACTAATGAAAAACTGTTTTTT. Full variable domain (outside the CDR3, taken from reference TRBV28 and TRBJ1-4): DVKVTQSSRYLVKRTGEKVFLECVQDMDHENMFWYRQDPGLGLRLIYFSYDVKMKEKGDIPEGYSVSREKKERFSLILESASTNQTSMYLCAISTSGLTNEKLFFGSGTQLSVL.

The V call is TRBV3-1, the J call TRBJ2-5, with 9 bases that match TRBD1. The CDR3 is 15 residues long. Losses at the gene ends were 5 bases for V and 1 base for J; bases not matched to a gene: 5. Germline-derived CDR1 and CDR2 are LGHDT and YNNKEL (reference sequence). The CDR3 here is CASSFTGGLQETQYF. The CDR3 DNA is TGTGCCAGCAGCTTTACAGGGGGCCTCCAAGAGACCCAGTACTTC.

In its sample, this clonotype was seen many times. The chain is built from TRBV29-1 and TRBJ2-5; the D gene is possibly TRBD1 (5 bases). Germline CDR1 and CDR2: SQVTM and ANQGSEA. V lost 7 bases and J lost 1, with 10 bases in between. This CDR3 is 12 amino acids long. The CDR3 loop is CSAGAIQETQYF. The CDR3 DNA follows: TGCAGCGCTGGGGCCATCCAAGAGACCCAGTACTTC.

This clonotype was detected many times. The chain carries TRBV12-3 or TRBV12-4 and TRBJ1-1; D remains ambiguous. Trimming pared 1 base from V and 1 base from J, leaving 10 bases between. The CDR3 consists of 15 residues. The CDR3 sequence is CASSLVFSRNTEAFF. Here the CDR3 DNA reads TGTGCCAGCAGTTTAGTTTTCTCGAGGAACACTGAAGCTTTCTTT.

This clonotype was counted a few times. Being one base from a much bigger clone, this may be a read error. The chain employs TRBV20-1 and TRBJ1-3, with D unclear. The CDR3 has 15 residues. CDR1 and CDR2 from the germline V gene are DFQATT and SNEGSKA (reference sequence). The CDR3 bases are TGCAGTGCTAGAGACGGACGGCACTCTGGAAAAACCATATATTTT. Translated, it gives CSARDGRHSGKTIYF.

This clonotype occurred many times. The J gene is TRBJ2-5, the V gene TRBV11-2, with D possibly being TRBD1 or TRBD2 (5 bases each). This CDR3 spans 14 amino acids. V dropped 6 bases and J dropped 1 base, with 12 bases sitting between them. Germline V gene lookup returns CDR1 SGHAT and CDR2 FQNNGV. The CDR3 nucleotides read TGTGCCAGCAGACTCACCGGGGCCCAAGAGACCCAGTACTTC. This sequence encodes CASRLTGAQETQYF.